Listed here is a single TCR beta chain. The clone's antigen remains unknown. No base quality information exists; no much larger clone differs at one position. This sample stems from a study of control samples from healthy donors and cancer patients (dated by TCRdb to 2020 to 2022). V gives up 4 bases and J gives up 3 bases, and the segment between their germline ends measures 15 bases. Reading the germline V gene (reference sequence) gives CDR1 SEHNR and CDR2 FQNEAQ. The CDR3 sequence holds 15 residues, the cysteine and phenylalanine included. CDR3 DNA only is kept here, 45 bases in frame from base 1. The library was built by means of the immunoSEQ multiplex PCR assay. Not all clones reach the TCRdb copy of this immuneACCESS table, which keeps in-frame sequences only. Checked studies attribute under half of the gap to unresolved V genes and leave the rest unexplained. Within this sample are about 130,000 clones, with roughly 92% of them counted one time only. The top ten constitute 4.5% to 7% of the sample.

The rearrangement joined TRBV7-9 to TRBJ2-5; the best D guess is TRBD1, with 6 bases matching. Specimen: blood. This sequence was found in a man aged 18 to 29 in good health. CDR3 region: CASSSLDRKEETQYF. The DNA reads as follows: TGTGCCAGCAGCTCCTTAGACAGGAAAGAAGAGACCCAGTACTTC.